This section outlines one T cell receptor beta chain sequence together with its context. Its specificity is unknown. Every participating donor gave one draw, a heparinised blood sample averaging about 110 mL. Cell sorting via CD45RO/CCR7/CD25/CD127/CD95/CD27 was performed to obtain CD4+ naive, central memory, regulatory and stem cell-like memory cells. V lost 0 bases and J 4 bases, leaving 12 bases between the germline ends. Germline V gene lookup returns CDR1 GTSNPN and CDR2 SVGIG (reference sequence). The CDR3 covers 14 residues. The entry originates in a study of beta chain features in type 1 diabetes. Study outcomes and limitations: Patients' naive, central memory and regulatory TCRB repertoires appeared more alike than those of healthy donors. Type 1 diabetes patients showed fewer insertions and more deletions at VDJ junctions.

TCRB transcripts that were expressed got sequenced, as all of the isolated RNA had been reverse transcribed. Here immunoSEQ multiplex PCR was the method, and the copy in TCRdb shows in-frame clones only, minus some. This sample carries approximately 470,000 clones, around 30% of them seen once, and the ten largest clones take 0.065%. The sample consisted of naive CD4+ T cells from blood. The TCR sequence derives from a man younger than 35 in good health. The genes are TRBV30 and TRBJ1-1; D remains unclear. CDR3: CAWSVRRGFTEAFF. The DNA for the CDR3 is TGTGCCTGGAGTGTCAGACGAGGTTTCACTGAAGCTTTCTTT.